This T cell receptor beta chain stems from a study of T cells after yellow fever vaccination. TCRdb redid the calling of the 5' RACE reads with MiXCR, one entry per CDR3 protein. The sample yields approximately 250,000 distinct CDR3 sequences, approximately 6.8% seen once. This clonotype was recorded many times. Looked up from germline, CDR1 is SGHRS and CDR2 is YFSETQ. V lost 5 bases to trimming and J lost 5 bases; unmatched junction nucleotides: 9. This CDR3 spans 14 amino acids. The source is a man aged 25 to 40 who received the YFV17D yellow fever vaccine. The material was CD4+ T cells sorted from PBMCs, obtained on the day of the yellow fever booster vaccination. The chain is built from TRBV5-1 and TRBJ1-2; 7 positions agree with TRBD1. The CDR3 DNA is TGCGCCAGCAGTACATCGGTCAGGGGGTATGGCTACACCTTC. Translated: CASSTSVRGYGYTF.